The TCR beta chain under discussion was sequenced for a study of blood T cells in healthy people across ages. Study observations and caveats: Among long-lived donors, naive CD4+ cells were more numerous and diversity higher than in aged donors. Age showed a roughly linear inverse relationship with TCR beta diversity per million T cells. CMV infection status of these donors was not known.

This CDR3 spans 19 amino acids. V gave up 6 bases and J gave up 1 base; unmatched junction bases: 17. Germline V gene data show CDR1 as KGHDR and CDR2 as SFDVKD. The table lists this clonotype with a few counts. Its antigen is as yet unknown. The use of a sample-barcoded 5' primer and a J-beta primer mix characterized a second PCR of roughly 6 to 11 cycles. Every sample gave at least 2.5 million paired-end reads containing CDR3. TCRdb re-called the 5' RACE reads through MiXCR, storing one row per CDR3 protein. The table records about 1,400,000 distinct CDR3 sequences, roughly 45% of them present only once.

The sequence was obtained from a woman aged 18-29 years in good health. This chain uses TRBV24-1 with TRBJ2-5, with 9 bases that match TRBD1. The sequenced material came from blood. CDR3 in amino acids: CATSRPGQGVSLPQETQYF. The CDR3 DNA is TGTGCCACCAGTCGACCGGGACAGGGCGTCTCTCTCCCCCAAGAGACCCAGTACTTC.